These T cell receptor beta chains were read from a single sample in a study of vaccination effects on CD4 cells after COVID-19. Method: immunoSEQ multiplex PCR; TCRdb's copy keeps in-frame clones and lacks some. The sample has under 75,000 clones; roughly 80% are singletons. Antigens of these TCRs are unknown. The specimen was CD4+ T cells from PBMCs cultured with SARS-CoV-2 spike peptides, collected before COVID-19 vaccination. The receptors were gathered from a human donor who received a COVID-19 vaccine. Both conserved end residues are part of each CDR3. The D gene is left open where the match is weak. Only part of the rows carry a size: once, few, many, or a class if the clone is expanded.

abundance	v_gene	j_gene	d_gene	len	CDR3aa	CDR3nt
few	TRBV5-1	TRBJ2-5	NA	16	CASSLNPQDRQETQYF	TGCGCCAGCAGCTTGAACCCCCAGGATCGTCAAGAGACCCAGTACTTC
NA	TRBV12-3/TRBV12-4	TRBJ2-5	NA	13	CASSLNLIETQYF	TGTGCCAGCAGTTTAAACTTGATAGAGACCCAGTACTTC
NA	TRBV2	TRBJ1-5	TRBD1	13	CASGGQGGQPQHF	TGTGCCAGCGGGGGACAGGGTGGACAGCCCCAGCATTTT
NA	TRBV11-3	TRBJ2-3	TRBD1	16	CASSAGGGLSTDTQYF	TGTGCCAGCAGTGCAGGGGGCGGACTTAGTACAGATACGCAGTATTTT
once	TRBV29-1	TRBJ1-3	NA	12	CSVGGNGNTIYF	TGCAGCGTTGGGGGCAATGGAAACACCATATATTTT
NA	TRBV10-3	TRBJ1-2	TRBD1	14	CAITRDSNAYGYTF	TGTGCCATCACCCGGGACAGCAACGCCTATGGCTACACCTTC
NA	TRBV7-6	TRBJ2-5	TRBD2	16	CASSLVPSGGTETQYF	TGTGCCAGCAGCTTAGTGCCCAGCGGGGGCACAGAGACCCAGTACTTC
NA	TRBV9	TRBJ2-3	NA	16	CASSVESQGGADTQYF	TGTGCCAGCAGCGTAGAGAGTCAGGGGGGGGCAGATACGCAGTATTTT
NA	TRBV6-4	TRBJ1-2	TRBD1	14	CASSSDRAGYGYTF	TGTGCCAGCAGCTCGGACAGGGCGGGGTATGGCTACACCTTC
NA	TRBV6-6	TRBJ1-2	NA	15	CASSYSNPQNYGYTF	TGTGCCAGCAGTTACTCGAATCCACAGAACTATGGCTACACCTTC
NA	TRBV7-8	TRBJ2-2	NA	14	CASSLTDYTGELFF	TGTGCCAGCAGCTTAACAGATTACACCGGGGAGCTGTTTTTT
NA	TRBV9	TRBJ2-5	NA	17	CASSVDEGRTSQETQYF	TGTGCCAGCAGCGTAGACGAGGGACGAACCTCACAAGAGACCCAGTACTTC
NA	TRBV15	TRBJ2-3	NA	14	CATSRLGGTDTQYF	TGTGCCACCAGCAGACTGGGGGGCACAGATACGCAGTATTTT
NA	TRBV2	TRBJ1-1	TRBD1	15	CASSPGGRGSPEAFF	TGTGCCAGCAGTCCAGGGGGCCGGGGGTCCCCTGAAGCTTTCTTT
NA	TRBV5-1	TRBJ1-1	NA	14	CASRIELGGPEAFF	TGCGCCAGCAGAATCGAACTGGGGGGGCCTGAAGCTTTCTTT
NA	TRBV6-1	TRBJ1-5	NA	15	CASSEGAHPSQPQHF	TGTGCCAGCAGTGAAGGGGCGCACCCGAGTCAGCCCCAGCATTTT